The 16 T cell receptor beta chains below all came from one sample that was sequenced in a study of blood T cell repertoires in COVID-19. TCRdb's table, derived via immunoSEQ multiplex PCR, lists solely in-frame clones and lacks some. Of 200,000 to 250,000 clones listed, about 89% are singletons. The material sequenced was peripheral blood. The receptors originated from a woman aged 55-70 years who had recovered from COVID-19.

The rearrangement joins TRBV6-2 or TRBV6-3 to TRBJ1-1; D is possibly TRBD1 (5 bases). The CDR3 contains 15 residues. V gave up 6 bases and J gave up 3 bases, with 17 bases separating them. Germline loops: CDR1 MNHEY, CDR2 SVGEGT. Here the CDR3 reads CASSLGEGLYTEAFF. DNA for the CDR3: TGTGCCAGCAGCTTGGGGGAGGGGCTGTACACTGAAGCTTTCTTT.

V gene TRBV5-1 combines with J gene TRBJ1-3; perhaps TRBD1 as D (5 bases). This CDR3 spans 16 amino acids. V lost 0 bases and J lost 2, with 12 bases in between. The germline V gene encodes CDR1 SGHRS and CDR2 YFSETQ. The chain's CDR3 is CASSLAPQGAGNTIYF. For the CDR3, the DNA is TGCGCCAGCAGCTTGGCGCCCCAGGGTGCTGGAAACACCATATATTTT.

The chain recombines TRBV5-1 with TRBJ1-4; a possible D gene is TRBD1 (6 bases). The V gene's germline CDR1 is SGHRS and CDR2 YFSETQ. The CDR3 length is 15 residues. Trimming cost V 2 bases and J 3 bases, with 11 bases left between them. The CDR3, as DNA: TGCGCCAGCAGCTTTACAGGGATGGCTAATGAAAAACTGTTTTTT. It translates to CASSFTGMANEKLFF.

The CDR3 DNA is TGTGCCAGCAGCTCCCCCACTAGCGGGGAATACAATGAGCAGTTCTTC. This sequence encodes CASSSPTSGEYNEQFF. J is TRBJ2-1 and V is TRBV7-3; 10 bases are shared with TRBD2. The V gene end was trimmed by 4 bases and the J gene end by 4 bases; junction bases not matched to a gene: 7. Germline CDR1 and CDR2: SGHTA and FQGTGA. The CDR3 is 16 amino acids.

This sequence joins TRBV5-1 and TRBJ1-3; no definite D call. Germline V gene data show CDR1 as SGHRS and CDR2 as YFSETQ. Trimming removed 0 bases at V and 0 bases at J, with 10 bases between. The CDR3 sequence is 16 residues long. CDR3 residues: CASSLAPDSSGNTIYF. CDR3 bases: TGCGCCAGCAGCTTGGCACCGGACTCCTCTGGAAACACCATATATTTT.

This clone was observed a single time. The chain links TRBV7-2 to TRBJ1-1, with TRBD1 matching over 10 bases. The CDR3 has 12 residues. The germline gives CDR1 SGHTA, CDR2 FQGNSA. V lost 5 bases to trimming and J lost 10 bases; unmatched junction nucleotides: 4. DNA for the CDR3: TGTGCCAGCAGCGTCGACAGGGGGCGAGCTTTCTTT. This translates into CASSVDRGRAFF.

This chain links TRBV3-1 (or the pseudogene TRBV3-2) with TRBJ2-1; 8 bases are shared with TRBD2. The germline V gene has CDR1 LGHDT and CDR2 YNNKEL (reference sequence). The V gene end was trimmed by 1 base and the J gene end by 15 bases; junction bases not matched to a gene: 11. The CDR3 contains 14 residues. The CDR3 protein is CASSQGPAGARLFF. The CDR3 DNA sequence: TGTGCCAGCAGCCAAGGACCAGCGGGGGCCCGTCTGTTCTTC.

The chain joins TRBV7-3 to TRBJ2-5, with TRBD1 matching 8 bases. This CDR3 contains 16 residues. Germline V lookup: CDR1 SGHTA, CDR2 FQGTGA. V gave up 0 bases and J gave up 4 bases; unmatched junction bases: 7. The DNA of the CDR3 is TGTGCCAGCAGCTTAACGGGGCAGGGGGCGAGAGAGACCCAGTACTTC. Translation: CASSLTGQGARETQYF.

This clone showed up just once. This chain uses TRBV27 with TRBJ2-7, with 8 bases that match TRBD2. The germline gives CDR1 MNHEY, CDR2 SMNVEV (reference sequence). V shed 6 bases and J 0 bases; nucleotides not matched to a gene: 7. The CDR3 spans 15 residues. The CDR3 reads CASRPSGGSSYEQYF. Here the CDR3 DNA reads TGTGCCAGCAGACCCTCGGGGGGGTCCTCCTACGAGCAGTACTTC.

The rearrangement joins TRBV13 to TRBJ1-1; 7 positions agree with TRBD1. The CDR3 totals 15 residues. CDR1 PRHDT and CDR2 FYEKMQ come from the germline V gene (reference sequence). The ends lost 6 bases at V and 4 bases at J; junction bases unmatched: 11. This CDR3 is CASSSVRTGGTEAFF. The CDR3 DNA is TGTGCCAGCAGTAGTGTGAGGACAGGTGGCACTGAAGCTTTCTTT. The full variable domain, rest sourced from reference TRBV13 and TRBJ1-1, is AAGVIQSPRHLIKEKRETATLKCYPIPRHDTVYWYQQGPGQDPQFLISFYEKMQSDKGSIPDRFSAQQFSDYHSELNMSSLELGDSALYFCASSSVRTGGTEAFFGQGTRLTVV.

The CDR3: CASSPGPGTSGATPGETQYF. The CDR3 nucleotides read TGTGCCAGCAGCCCAGGTCCCGGGACTAGCGGGGCAACCCCAGGGGAGACCCAGTACTTC. The V and J genes are TRBV7-3 and TRBJ2-5, with 13 bases matching TRBD2. This CDR3 spans 20 amino acids. The junction had 20 bases not matched to a gene; V was cut back by 5 bases and J by 5 bases. Per germline, CDR1 SGHTA and CDR2 FQGTGA.

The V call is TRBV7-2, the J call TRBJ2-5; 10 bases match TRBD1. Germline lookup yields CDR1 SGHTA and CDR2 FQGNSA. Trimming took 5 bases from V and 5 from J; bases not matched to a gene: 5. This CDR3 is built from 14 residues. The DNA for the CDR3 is TGTGCCAGCAGCACGGACAGGGGGTTGGAGACCCAGTACTTC. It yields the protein CASSTDRGLETQYF.

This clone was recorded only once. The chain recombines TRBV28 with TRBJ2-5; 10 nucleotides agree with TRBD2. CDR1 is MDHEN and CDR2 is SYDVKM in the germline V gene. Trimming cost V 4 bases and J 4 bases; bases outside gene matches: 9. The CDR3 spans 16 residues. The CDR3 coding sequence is TGTGCCAGCAGTTCACCCGGGACTAGCGTAACAGAGACCCAGTACTTC. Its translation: CASSSPGTSVTETQYF.

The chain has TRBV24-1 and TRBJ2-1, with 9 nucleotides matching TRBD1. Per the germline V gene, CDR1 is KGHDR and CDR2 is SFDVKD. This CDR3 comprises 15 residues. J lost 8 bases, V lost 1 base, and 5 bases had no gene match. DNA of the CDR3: TGTGCCACCAGTGATTTCGGGACAGGGAAGGATGAGCAGTTCTTC. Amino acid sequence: CATSDFGTGKDEQFF.

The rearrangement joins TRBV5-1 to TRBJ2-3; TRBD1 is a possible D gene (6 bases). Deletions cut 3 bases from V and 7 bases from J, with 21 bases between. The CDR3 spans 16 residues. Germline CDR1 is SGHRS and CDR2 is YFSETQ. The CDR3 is CASSWNMGRGAYTQYF. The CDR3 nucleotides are TGCGCCAGCAGCTGGAATATGGGCAGGGGCGCATATACGCAGTATTTT.

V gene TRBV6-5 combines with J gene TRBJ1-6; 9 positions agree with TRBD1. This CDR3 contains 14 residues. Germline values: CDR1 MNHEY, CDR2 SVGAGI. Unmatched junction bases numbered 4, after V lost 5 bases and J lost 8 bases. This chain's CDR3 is CASSRDRAYSPLHF. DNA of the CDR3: TGTGCCAGCAGTCGGGACAGGGCTTATTCACCCCTCCACTTT.